This is a list of T cell receptor beta chains from one sample in a study of graft-versus-host responses after intestinal transplantation. Produced via immunoSEQ multiplex PCR; TCRdb's table is partial and in-frame only. The sample records fewer than 45,000 clones, around 90% being singletons. Sequenced material: PBMCs, taken 524 days after transplant. The origin of the receptors is a human patient who received an intestinal transplant, so some T cells may come from the graft donor. Each CDR3 is given with its conserved first and last residue. The D gene is left open where the match is weak. A row's size may be missing; if present it is once, few, many or a size class.

clone_size d_call j_call v_call cdr3_aa cdr3_nt
. . TRBJ2-1 TRBV27 CASSTRSYNEQFF TGTGCCAGCAGTACTAGATCCTACAATGAGCAGTTCTTC
. . TRBJ2-5 TRBV7-8 CASSSYQETQYF TGTGCCAGCAGCTCCTACCAAGAGACCCAGTACTTC
. TRBD2 TRBJ2-3 TRBV5-1 CASSLNPSGSTDTQYF TGCGCCAGCAGCTTGAATCCTAGCGGGAGCACAGATACGCAGTATTTT
. . TRBJ2-5 TRBV2 CASSTGGSETQYF TGTGCCAGCAGTACTGGAGGGAGTGAGACCCAGTACTTC
. . TRBJ1-1 TRBV30 CASKTGRAFF TGTGCCTCAAAGACGGGACGAGCTTTCTTT
. TRBD1 TRBJ1-2 TRBV7-9 CASTITGTGKLSGYTF TGTGCCAGCACCATAACCGGGACAGGGAAGTTAAGTGGCTACACCTTC
. TRBD2 TRBJ2-5 TRBV28 CASMGGAETQYF TGTGCCAGCATGGGAGGGGCGGAGACCCAGTACTTC
. . TRBJ2-7 TRBV18 CASSPLGYEQYF TGTGCCAGCTCACCACTGGGCTACGAGCAGTACTTC
. . TRBJ1-2 TRBV14 CASSQDYARGYTF TGTGCCAGCAGCCAAGATTACGCGAGGGGCTACACCTTC
. TRBD1 TRBJ2-7 TRBV5-1 CASSPPVGQGRPYEQYF TGCGCCAGCAGCCCCCCCGTGGGACAGGGACGGCCCTACGAGCAGTACTTC
. . TRBJ1-5 TRBV27 CASSTTGTVQPQHF TGTGCCAGCAGTACCACAGGGACGGTTCAGCCCCAGCATTTT
. TRBD1 TRBJ2-7 TRBV27 CASRTGGAGKQYF TGTGCCAGCAGGACAGGGGGCGCGGGAAAGCAGTACTTC
. TRBD1 TRBJ1-5 TRBV5-6 CASSSDREGNQPQHF TGTGCCAGCAGCTCGGACAGGGAGGGCAATCAGCCCCAGCATTTT
few . TRBJ1-5 TRBV19 CASNRGNQPQHF TGTGCCAGTAACAGAGGCAATCAGCCCCAGCATTTT
. TRBD2 TRBJ2-7 TRBV4-1 CASSQDAGTSGNEQYF TGCGCCAGCAGCCAAGATGCCGGGACTAGCGGGAACGAGCAGTACTTC
. TRBD1 TRBJ1-1 TRBV11-2 CASSLTDRGQTEAFF TGTGCCAGCAGCTTAACCGACAGGGGGCAGACTGAAGCTTTCTTT
. TRBD1 TRBJ2-7 TRBV10-3 CAISEGQVYEQYF TGTGCCATCAGTGAGGGACAGGTCTACGAGCAGTACTTC
. TRBD1 TRBJ2-3 TRBV7-9 CASSPNEMTGIADTQYF TGTGCCAGCAGCCCTAACGAGATGACAGGGATCGCGGATACGCAGTATTTT
. . TRBJ1-3 TRBV28 CATDKRSSSGNTIYF TGTGCCACGGACAAAAGATCCAGCTCTGGAAACACCATATATTTT
. TRBD1 TRBJ2-5 TRBV7-2 CASSPSSRFRDRGETQYF TGTGCCAGCAGCCCCTCTTCTCGCTTCCGGGACAGGGGAGAGACCCAGTACTTC
. . TRBJ2-5 TRBV7-2 CASSRDSQETQYF TGTGCCAGCAGCCGGGACTCCCAAGAGACCCAGTACTTC
. TRBD1 TRBJ2-2 TRBV6-1 CASSGTGSGELFF TGTGCCAGCAGTGGGACAGGGTCCGGGGAGCTGTTTTTT
. TRBD2 TRBJ2-2 TRBV18 CASSPQRSGRVTGELFF TGTGCCAGCTCACCCCAACGCAGCGGGAGAGTTACCGGGGAGCTGTTTTTT
. . TRBJ2-3 TRBV18 CASSPEGTDTQYF TGTGCCAGCTCCCCAGAGGGCACAGATACGCAGTATTTT
few . TRBJ2-3 TRBV29-1 CSVDAGGTDTQYF TGCAGCGTTGACGCAGGGGGCACAGATACGCAGTATTTT
. . TRBJ1-3 TRBV7-9 CASSLVRWSSGNTIYF TGTGCCAGCAGCTTAGTAAGGTGGTCCTCTGGAAACACCATATATTTT
. . TRBJ1-2 TRBV7-2 CASSLGGQNYGYTF TGTGCCAGCAGCTTGGGGGGGCAGAACTATGGCTACACCTTC
few . TRBJ2-7 TRBV6-5 CASSPWSGPTYEQYF TGTGCCAGCAGTCCCTGGAGCGGACCCACCTACGAGCAGTACTTC
once TRBD1 TRBJ1-2 TRBV11-2 CASSLRQGYGYTF TGTGCCAGCAGCTTGAGACAGGGGTATGGCTACACCTTC
. . TRBJ1-2 TRBV6-6 CASSYRDNYGYTF TGTGCCAGCAGTTACCGGGACAACTATGGCTACACCTTC
. . TRBJ1-1 TRBV4-2 CASSLKEGGFTEAFF TGTGCCAGCAGCCTCAAGGAGGGAGGCTTCACTGAAGCTTTCTTT
. . TRBJ1-5 TRBV28 CASSSRNQPQHF TGTGCCAGCAGTAGCAGAAATCAGCCCCAGCATTTT
once . TRBJ1-5 TRBV6-4 CASSQSYSNQPQHF TGTGCCAGCAGTCAGAGTTATAGCAATCAGCCCCAGCATTTT
. . TRBJ2-2 TRBV5-1 CASSQSDNTGELFF TGCGCCAGCAGCCAATCGGACAACACCGGGGAGCTGTTTTTT
. . TRBJ1-4 TRBV19 CASSPVGAANEKLFF TGTGCCAGTAGTCCAGTGGGGGCAGCTAATGAAAAACTGTTTTTT
. . TRBJ2-3 TRBV10-3 CAISGISSGPSTDTQYF TGTGCCATCAGTGGGATTAGTTCAGGGCCAAGCACAGATACGCAGTATTTT
. TRBD2 TRBJ2-1 TRBV7-6 CASSLRSAGEGLYNEQFF TGTGCCAGCAGCTTAAGATCTGCGGGAGAGGGACTCTACAATGAGCAGTTCTTC
. TRBD2 TRBJ2-1 TRBV19 CASSMGGLSNEQFF TGTGCCAGTAGTATGGGGGGGTTGAGCAATGAGCAGTTCTTC
. . TRBJ2-7 TRBV5-8 CASSQDGASSYEQYF TGCGCCAGCAGCCAAGATGGTGCGAGCTCCTACGAGCAGTACTTC
once . TRBJ1-1 TRBV7-2 CASSLADSRNTEAFF TGTGCCAGCAGCTTAGCGGACAGCCGGAACACTGAAGCTTTCTTT
. TRBD1 TRBJ2-2 TRBV10-2 CASRLRTGDGAGELFF TGCGCCAGCAGGTTAAGAACAGGGGACGGGGCCGGGGAGCTGTTTTTT
. . TRBJ2-7 TRBV5-1 CASSLAYLGYEQYF TGCGCCAGCAGCTTGGCCTATTTAGGCTACGAGCAGTACTTC
once . TRBJ1-1 TRBV6-1 CASTPGTNTEAFF TGTGCCAGCACGCCAGGGACCAACACTGAAGCTTTCTTT
. . TRBJ2-1 TRBV21-1 CASSKSLAGIYNEQFF TGTGCCAGCAGCAAATCACTAGCGGGGATCTACAATGAGCAGTTCTTC
. . TRBJ2-2 TRBV6-6 CASSSGPTNTGELFF TGTGCCAGCAGTTCGGGACCTACGAACACCGGGGAGCTGTTTTTT
. TRBD2 TRBJ2-1 TRBV5-8 CASSLVAGGLSEQFF TGTGCCAGCAGCTTGGTGGCGGGAGGGTTGAGTGAGCAGTTCTTC
few . TRBJ2-7 TRBV28 CASSRVGAVSSYEQYF TGTGCCAGCAGCCGAGTGGGGGCGGTAAGCTCCTACGAGCAGTACTTC
. TRBD2 TRBJ2-1 TRBV7-3 CASSSLGLAGESPYNEQFF TGTGCCAGCAGCTCCTTAGGACTAGCGGGAGAGTCCCCTTACAATGAGCAGTTCTTC
once . TRBJ2-7 TRBV11-2 CASSLARGPAYEQYF TGTGCCAGCAGCTTAGCAAGAGGGCCGGCCTACGAGCAGTACTTC
. TRBD1 TRBJ1-5 TRBV19 CASSTGDRPSNQPQHF TGTGCCAGTAGTACCGGGGACAGGCCGAGCAATCAGCCCCAGCATTTT
. . TRBJ2-1 TRBV7-8 CASSLQDNYNEQFF TGTGCCAGCAGCTTACAGGATAACTACAATGAGCAGTTCTTC
. . TRBJ2-6 TRBV6-1 CASTQGSGANVLTF TGTGCCAGCACCCAGGGTTCCGGGGCCAACGTCCTGACTTTC
once TRBD2 TRBJ2-2 TRBV10-2 CASRGFIAGGPAGELFF TGCGCCAGCAGAGGGTTCATAGCGGGAGGACCTGCCGGGGAGCTGTTTTTT
. TRBD1 TRBJ2-1 TRBV30 CAWNSPGTGDREQFF TGTGCCTGGAATTCACCCGGGACAGGGGACCGGGAGCAGTTCTTC